The 8 T cell receptor beta chains below were found in one sample sequenced in a study of T-cell reconstitution after alpha-beta-depleted transplantation in children. The authors prepared the TCRbeta library with unique molecular identifiers. TCRdb re-called the PCR reads through MiXCR, storing one row per CDR3 protein. The sample lists about 18,000 distinct CDR3 sequences, approximately 4.9% occurring once. Sequencing was performed on PBMCs, taken before TCRalphabeta/CD19-depleted stem cell transplant. The receptors originated from a boy aged 5-17 years with acute lymphoblastic leukemia, due to receive a stem cell transplant.

This clonotype appeared many times. The V and J genes are TRBV7-6 and TRBJ1-5; 10 nucleotides agree with TRBD1. Looked up from germline, CDR1 is SGHVS and CDR2 is FNYEAQ. The CDR3 runs 18 residues. V trimming: 5 bases; J trimming: 2 bases; junction bases outside the gene matches: 12. CDR3 DNA: TGTGCCAGCAGCGAATCGGGACAGGGGAAGGTTTGCAATCAGCCCCAGCATTTT. Translating it yields CASSESGQGKVCNQPQHF.

This clonotype has a count of ten or more. The rearrangement joins TRBV7-2 to TRBJ1-5; D ambiguous. V gave up 1 base and J gave up 1 base, with 5 bases separating them. Germline V gene lookup returns CDR1 SGHTA and CDR2 FQGNSA. The CDR3 spans 14 residues. The CDR3 loop reads CASSLDFSNQPQHF. CDR3 DNA sequence: TGTGCCAGCAGCTTAGATTTCAGCAATCAGCCCCAGCATTTT.

This clonotype was counted at least ten times. The chain combines TRBV7-9 with TRBJ1-5, with unresolved D. CDR3 length: 13 amino acids. The germline gives CDR1 SEHNR, CDR2 FQNEAQ (reference sequence). Trimming stripped 6 bases from V and 7 bases from J, with 13 bases between. This CDR3 is CASSPGVDQPQHF. DNA for the CDR3: TGTGCCAGCAGTCCCGGGGTAGACCAGCCCCAGCATTTT. The whole variable domain, remainder taken from reference TRBV7-9 and TRBJ1-5, is DTGVSQNPRHKITKRGQNVTFRCDPISEHNRLYWYRQTLGQGPEFLTYFQNEAQLEKSRLLSDRFSAERPKGSFSTLEIQRTEQGDSAMYLCASSPGVDQPQHFGDGTRLSIL.

This clonotype has ten or more counts. J is TRBJ2-7 and V is TRBV28; no clear D. The CDR3 contains 12 residues. Trimming took 6 bases from V and 4 from J, leaving 10 bases between them. Germline-derived CDR1 and CDR2 are MDHEN and SYDVKM. The CDR3 protein is CASSLRVYEQYF. For the CDR3, the DNA is TGTGCCAGCAGCCTTAGGGTTTACGAGCAGTACTTC.

Concerning this clonotype: This could be a read error, since a much larger clone is one nucleotide away. The CDR3, as DNA: TGTGCCAGCAAGGGAGGGAAGACCCAGTACTTC. This encodes CASKGGKTQYF. The chain is built from TRBV6-6 and TRBJ2-5, with 7 bases that match TRBD2. CDR3 length equals 11 residues. Looked up from germline, CDR1 is MNHNY and CDR2 is SVGAGI (reference sequence). V lost 7 bases, J lost 6 bases, and 2 bases stayed unmatched.

V is TRBV3-1 and J is TRBJ2-1; no firm D call. V was clipped by 11 bases and J by 3 bases, with 20 bases between them. This CDR3 has 15 amino acids. Germline assignment: CDR1 LGHDT and CDR2 YNNKEL (reference sequence). CDR3 sequence: CASSKPGPSYNEQFF. Here the CDR3 DNA reads TGTGCCTCCAGCAAGCCCGGCCCTAGCTACAATGAGCAGTTCTTC.

This clonotype appeared many times. The genes are TRBV27 and TRBJ2-4; D is unresolved. The germline V gene encodes CDR1 MNHEY and CDR2 SMNVEV (reference sequence). V gave up 3 bases and J gave up 2 bases, with 8 bases separating them. The CDR3 has 14 residues. The CDR3 coding sequence is TGTGCCAGCAGTTTTGCGAGTACCAAAAACATTCAGTACTTC. Its translation is CASSFASTKNIQYF.

This clonotype was seen at least ten times. The chain uses TRBV27 and TRBJ1-2; D is unclear. CDR3 length: 15 residues. Trimming removed 7 bases from V and 0 bases from J, with 15 bases in between. Germline V CDR1 and CDR2: MNHEY, SMNVEV (reference sequence). The CDR3 reads CASTIRAGPNYGYTF. DNA for the CDR3: TGTGCCAGCACTATAAGGGCCGGGCCTAACTATGGCTACACCTTC.